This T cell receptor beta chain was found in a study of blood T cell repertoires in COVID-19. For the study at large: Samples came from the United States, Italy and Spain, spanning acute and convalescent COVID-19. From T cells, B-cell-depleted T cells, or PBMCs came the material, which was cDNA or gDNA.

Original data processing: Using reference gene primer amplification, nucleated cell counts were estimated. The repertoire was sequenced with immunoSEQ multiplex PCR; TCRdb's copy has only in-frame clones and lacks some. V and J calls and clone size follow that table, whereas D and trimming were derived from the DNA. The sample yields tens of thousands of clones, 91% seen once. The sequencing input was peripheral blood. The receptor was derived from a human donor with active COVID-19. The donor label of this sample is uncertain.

The CDR3 sequence: CASNANNEQFF. In DNA form, the CDR3 reads TGTGCCAGCAATGCGAACAATGAGCAGTTCTTC. The chain carries TRBV6-5 and TRBJ2-1; no clear D. The CDR3 spans 11 residues. The ends were cut back, 7 bases at V and 5 bases at J, with 6 bases in the middle. Germline CDR1 MNHEY, CDR2 SVGAGI.